This T cell receptor beta chain emerged from a study of cytomegalovirus exposure and HLA in healthy donors. Study background: From approximately 170 million T cells, an earlier analysis saw some 120 million unique TCR beta sequences. There were a few hundred genotyped donors. Of these, roughly 82% fell in the genetic ancestry cluster associated with self-reported Caucasian donors. Study results and caveats: Previously analyzed data showed that most TCR beta V segments were productive at a frequency of about 87% or about 30%.

This clone was recorded a few times. Its antigen remains unidentified. The CDR3 has 13 amino acids. In germline, CDR1 is MNHNY, CDR2 SVGAGI (reference sequence). Trimming removed 7 bases from V and 4 bases from J, with 13 bases in between. A multiplex PCR was run with 60 Vbeta primers and 13 Jbeta primers. Generated by immunoSEQ multiplex PCR, the TCRdb table keeps only in-frame clones and is missing some. The sample shows about 190,000 clones, approximately 75% of them seen only once. This receptor was identified in a man in his thirties or forties in good health and CMV-seropositive. Sequencing was performed on PBMCs. This chain links TRBV6-6 with TRBJ1-1; no definite D call. The CDR3 loop is CASTNGGITEAFF. CDR3 sequence (DNA): TGTGCCAGCACTAACGGAGGGATCACTGAAGCTTTCTTT.